This TCR beta chain was identified in a study of shared clonotypes between healthy human individuals. Study information: Per donor, CD8 memory used one plate, CD8 naive used two, CD4 memory used three and CD4 naive used three.

Each subset's genomic DNA was split evenly across several immunoSEQ plates. The table came from immunoSEQ multiplex PCR; TCRdb's copy has only in-frame clones and leaves some out. The table has some 2,100,000 clones, more than 90% seen once; the top ten hold roughly 0.13%. The study separated CD4+ cells into CD45RA+ naive and CD45RA-negative memory subsets. Germline V lookup: CDR1 MDHEN, CDR2 SYDVKM. The CDR3 runs to 13 residues. The germline V and J ends were trimmed by 4 bases and 7 bases, with 13 bases remaining between them. This sequence originates from a man younger than 30 in good health. Sequencing was done on a sample of naive CD4+ T cells sorted from blood. Specified subset: CD45RA+ positively selected. The chain employs TRBV28 and TRBJ1-2, with D perhaps TRBD1 (5 bases). The CDR3 spells CASSWDLGGGYTF. CDR3 bases: TGTGCCAGCAGTTGGGACCTTGGGGGTGGCTACACCTTC.